This T cell receptor (beta chain) was sequenced for a study of beta chain features in type 1 diabetes. The table lists this clone with a count of one. Investigators reverse transcribed all isolated RNA, so they sequenced expressed TCRB transcripts. Sequenced naive, central memory and regulatory T cell samples produced an average of about 3.57 million reads. The method was immunoSEQ multiplex PCR; TCRdb's version includes in-frame clones alone and lacks a portion of them. The repertoire holds roughly 250,000 clones, with approximately 70% as singletons. CDR1 and CDR2 from the germline V gene are KGHSH and LQKENI. The CDR3 covers 14 residues. Trimming removed 3 bases from V and 4 bases from J, with 13 bases in between.

The J gene is TRBJ2-7, the V gene TRBV18; maybe TRBD1 (6 bases). This TCR came from a man aged 25 to 45 in good health. Input material: naive CD4+ T cells from blood. The CDR3 spells CASSPQGQMYEQYF. The CDR3 DNA follows: TGTGCCAGCTCACCTCAAGGACAGATGTACGAGCAGTACTTC.